This TCR beta chain was retrieved from a study of regulatory T cells in long-lasting Graves disease. Study findings and constraints: It was in persistent disease that TRBV28, TRBJ1-2 and TRBJ2-5 were favored.

The CDR3 has 14 residues. The V gene's germline CDR1 is MGHRA and CDR2 YSYEKL. V shed 1 base and J shed 4 bases, with 8 bases lying between them. This sample's time point: newly diagnosed GD, antithyroid drugs for less than 3 months. Generation of the TCR library employed RNA extracted from PBMCs. CDR3-region Arm-PCR and iRepertoire HTBI primers produced the TCR beta libraries. TCRdb itself ran the multiplex PCR reads through MiXCR, one entry per CDR3 protein. The repertoire includes hundreds of thousands of distinct CDR3 sequences, about 16% of them detected once, and over 20% sits in the top ten. At least ten counts were recorded for this clonotype. Its antigen remains unknown.

This sequence was found in a female donor with Graves disease. V and J are TRBV4-1 and TRBJ2-4; D gene ambiguous. Sequenced material: peripheral blood mononuclear cells (PBMCs), taken at new diagnosis, from a patient treated with antithyroid drugs. The CDR3 is CASSQVSQKNIQYF. Here the CDR3 DNA reads TGCGCCAGCAGCCAAGTAAGCCAGAAAAACATTCAGTACTTC.